These 20 T cell receptor beta chains came from one sample sequenced in a study of OX40 agonist ivuxolimab in advanced cancers. Sequencing used immunoSEQ multiplex PCR; TCRdb keeps in-frame clones, though not all of them. The sample holds 55,000 to 75,000 clones; approximately 86% are singletons and the top ten take approximately 0.99%. The sample here was CD4+ or CD8+ T cells sorted from blood, taken in a trial of the OX40 agonist ivuxolimab. The origin of the receptors is an adult with an advanced solid tumor such as melanoma, head and neck, liver or kidney cancer.

The genes are TRBV18 and TRBJ2-1; D gene uncertain. Trimming shortened V by 4 bases and J by 9 bases, and 13 bases separated the two germline ends. The germline V gene encodes CDR1 KGHSH and CDR2 LQKENI. This CDR3 has 13 residues. The CDR3 region is CASSQTEAFEQFF. DNA for the CDR3: TGTGCCAGCTCACAAACGGAAGCCTTTGAGCAGTTCTTC.

The rearrangement joins TRBV9 to TRBJ2-7; 7 nucleotides match TRBD1. The CDR3 is made up of 15 amino acids. The germline CDR1 and CDR2 sequences are SGDLS and YYNGEE. V was clipped by 0 bases and J by 7 bases; unmatched bases: 10. CDR3 nucleotide sequence: TGTGCCAGCAGCGTAGCATTCCAGGGGGAGAGGGAGCAGTACTTC. Translating it yields CASSVAFQGEREQYF.

J is TRBJ1-1 and V is TRBV6-6, with D perhaps TRBD1 (6 bases). There are 14 residues in the CDR3. Per germline, CDR1 MNHNY and CDR2 SVGAGI (reference sequence). V was cut by 0 bases and J by 3 bases, with 8 bases left in between. CDR3 sequence: CASSYSPGDTEAFF. The CDR3 bases are TGTGCCAGCAGTTACTCTCCAGGGGACACTGAAGCTTTCTTT.

The genes are TRBV21-1 and TRBJ2-7; the table's D call, TRBD1, has no DNA check behind it. TRBV21-1 is a listed pseudogene. CDR3 length equals 14 residues. The CDR3 nucleotides are TGTGCCACCCAGGTGCCCAGTCACCACAGGGAGCAGTACTTC. Amino acids: CATQVPSHHREQYF.

J is TRBJ1-2 and V is TRBV7-9; 9 positions agree with TRBD1. V trimming: 5 bases; J trimming: 2 bases; junction bases outside the gene matches: 6. The CDR3 totals 15 residues. The germline gives CDR1 SEHNR, CDR2 FQNEAQ (reference sequence). The CDR3 nucleotides are TGTGCCAGCAGCCCTTGGGACAGGGAAAACTATGGCTACACCTTC. The encoded protein is CASSPWDRENYGYTF.

This clone came up a few times. The chain couples TRBV2 to TRBJ1-5; D gene unclear. The CDR3 has 13 residues. With 3 bases removed from V and 6 bases from J, the gap between germline ends came to 9 bases. Germline assignment: CDR1 SNHLY and CDR2 FYNNEI. The CDR3 protein is CASSDGGGQPQHF. The CDR3, as DNA: TGTGCCAGCAGTGACGGCGGAGGTCAGCCCCAGCATTTT.

V and J are TRBV30 and TRBJ1-5; D is unclear. This CDR3 is 14 amino acids long. Germline V CDR1 and CDR2: GTSNPN, SVGIG (reference sequence). Trimming removed 1 base from V and 4 bases from J, with 11 bases in between. Written as DNA, the CDR3 is TGTGCCTGGAGTGACCCGGCCCCTAATCAGCCCCAGCATTTT. It is translated as CAWSDPAPNQPQHF.

V usage is TRBV7-3 and J usage is TRBJ2-1, with TRBD2 identical over 9 bases. The CDR3 is 15 residues long. Germline V gene data show CDR1 as SGHTA and CDR2 as FQGTGA. Trimming took 2 bases from V and 6 from J; bases not matched to a gene: 5. The CDR3 DNA reads TGTGCCAGCAGCTTACTACTAGCGGGCGTCAATGAGCAGTTCTTC. Its protein product is CASSLLLAGVNEQFF.

This clone was recorded once. One junction end does not reproduce the germline sequence, and a read error may be involved. The rearrangement joins TRBV7-2 to TRBJ2-7; tentatively, D is TRBD2 (6 bases). The CDR3 loop spans 14 amino acids. Germline assignment: CDR1 SGHTA and CDR2 FQGNSA. As DNA, the CDR3 is TGTGCCAGCATCTTAAACCCTGCGGGGTACGAGCAGTACTTC. Translated: CASILNPAGYEQYF.

This clone was recorded a few times. This rearrangement joins TRBV7-2 to TRBJ2-3; D gene unclear. The germline gives CDR1 SGHTA, CDR2 FQGNSA. Trimming removed 1 base from V and 6 bases from J, with 5 bases in between. The CDR3 loop spans 12 amino acids. CDR3 DNA sequence: TGTGCCAGCAGCTTAGGCCCGGATACGCAGTATTTT. Translation gives CASSLGPDTQYF.

The chain is built from TRBV18 and TRBJ2-7, with D unresolved. Trimming pared 4 bases from V and 5 bases from J, leaving 9 bases between. CDR1 KGHSH and CDR2 LQKENI come from the germline V gene. CDR3 length: 12 residues. The CDR3 is CASSLTLNEQYF. The CDR3 DNA reads as TGTGCCAGCTCACTAACACTGAACGAGCAGTACTTC.

The chain is built from TRBV7-9 and TRBJ2-5; 8 bases align to TRBD1. The V and J ends lost 7 bases and 4 bases, in that order; junction bases with no gene match: 14. CDR1 and CDR2 (germline): SEHNR, FQNEAQ (reference sequence). The CDR3 has 16 amino acids. In DNA form, the CDR3 reads TGTGCCAGCACTCAAGTGGGACAGGCCGCGGCAGAGACCCAGTACTTC. Its protein is CASTQVGQAAAETQYF.

V usage is TRBV19 and J usage is TRBJ1-5; the match to TRBD1 covers 7 bases. The CDR3 is made up of 14 amino acids. Germline CDR1 LNHDA, CDR2 SQIVND (reference sequence). V gave up 5 bases and J gave up 2 bases; unmatched junction bases: 3. The CDR3 bases are TGTGCCAGTAGTCCTACAGGGGGCAATCAGCCCCAGCATTTT. This codes for CASSPTGGNQPQHF.

The V call is TRBV7-9, the J call TRBJ2-3; D not certain. CDR3 length: 12 amino acids. Germline CDR1 is SEHNR and CDR2 is FQNEAQ (reference sequence). Trimming shortened V by 3 bases and J by 4 bases, and 5 bases separated the two germline ends. The CDR3 protein is CASSFESDTQYF. CDR3 DNA: TGTGCCAGCAGCTTTGAGTCAGATACGCAGTATTTT.

V gene TRBV6-6 combines with J gene TRBJ1-2; no firm D call. V was cut by 0 bases and J by 5 bases, with 13 bases left in between. Germline CDR1 is MNHNY and CDR2 is SVGAGI (reference sequence). CDR3 length equals 15 residues. CDR3 bases: TGTGCCAGCAGTTACTCCTTGTCGGTCCTTTATGGCTACACCTTC. This gives the protein CASSYSLSVLYGYTF.

Details on this clone: A junction boundary mismatches the germline segment, possibly from a read error. The chain uses TRBV7-7 and TRBJ2-3; D may be TRBD1 or TRBD2 (5 bases each). The CDR3 totals 14 residues. Germline-derived CDR1 and CDR2 are SSHAT and FNYEAQ (reference sequence). This chain's CDR3 is CASSPGTETDTQYF. The CDR3 nucleotides are TGTGCTAGCAGCCCAGGGACGGAGACAGATACGCAGTATTTT.

This chain joins TRBV6-4 and TRBJ1-2; no firm D call. Germline V gene lookup returns CDR1 MRHNA and CDR2 SNTAGT. Trimming removed 0 bases at V and 7 bases at J, with 12 bases between. This CDR3 has 14 residues. The DNA of the CDR3 is TGTGCCAGCAGTGACTCAGCGGGGTTCGCTGGCTACACCTTC. Protein sequence: CASSDSAGFAGYTF.

This clone has only one observation. This chain joins TRBV27 and TRBJ2-5; TRBD2 matches 7 bases. Trimming cost V 3 bases and J 5 bases; bases outside gene matches: 3. Germline CDR1 is MNHEY and CDR2 is SMNVEV (reference sequence). The CDR3 has 13 residues. CDR3 in amino acids: CASSLREGETQYF. The CDR3, as DNA: TGTGCCAGCAGTTTGAGGGAGGGGGAGACCCAGTACTTC.

This clone was counted between two and nine times. This chain joins TRBV10-3 and TRBJ1-2, with 7 bases fitting TRBD1. Germline trimming cut 0 bases from V and 4 bases from J; bases unmatched to any gene: 8. This CDR3 is 16 amino acids long. Germline assignment: CDR1 ENHRY and CDR2 SYGVKD. CDR3 nucleotide sequence: TGTGCCATCAGTGAGTCTAACCAGGGGGGAGTCTATGGCTACACCTTC. Protein: CAISESNQGGVYGYTF.

This clone has just one count. The genes are TRBV19 and TRBJ1-5, with 10 bases lining up with TRBD1. V lost 5 bases and J lost 2; bases outside the gene matches: 3. From germline, CDR1 is LNHDA and CDR2 SQIVND (reference sequence). The CDR3 is 15 residues long. CDR3 DNA: TGTGCCAGTAGTGCCGGGACAGGGGGCAATCAGCCCCAGCATTTT. This sequence encodes CASSAGTGGNQPQHF.